This T cell receptor (beta chain) came from a study of T cell repertoires in cytomegalovirus infection. About the study: Alongside well-studied HLA-B-restricted CMV epitopes, recently identified HLA-C-restricted CMV epitopes were also used. Both CMV infection and a matching HLA type were indicated by public TCR beta signatures. The study's findings and limits: CMV carriers with the relevant HLA were identified by cumulative public TCR beta family frequency.

Worth noting for this clonotype: Its antigen is not known.

CDR3 length: 15 residues. V lost 6 bases and J lost 3; bases outside the gene matches: 7. Per the germline V gene, CDR1 is LNHNV and CDR2 is YYDKDF (reference sequence). TCRdb reprocessed the reads with MiXCR, giving one entry per CDR3 protein. The profile shows approximately 300,000 distinct CDR3 sequences, 25% to 35% of them singletons. The rearrangement uses TRBV15 and TRBJ2-1; 8 bases align to TRBD1. Here the sequenced sample was cultured PBMCs, taken from culture after CMV antigen stimulation. The sequence derives from a human donor in good health (CMV status not recorded). Some clones in this sample may be carry-over from other donors' samples. This CDR3 is CATRGDRGGYNEQFF. The CDR3 nucleotides read TGTGCCACCAGGGGCGACAGGGGCGGCTACAATGAGCAGTTCTTC.